Below are 21 T cell receptor beta chains sequenced from a single sample in a study of OX40 agonist ivuxolimab in advanced cancers. TCRdb's table, derived via immunoSEQ multiplex PCR, lists solely in-frame clones and lacks some. There are 20,000 to 25,000 clones in the sample; around three quarters occur only once, and roughly 9% lies in the top ten. This material consisted of CD4+ or CD8+ T cells sorted from blood, taken in a trial of the OX40 agonist ivuxolimab. These receptors were taken from an adult with an advanced solid tumor such as melanoma, head and neck, liver or kidney cancer.

V usage is TRBV2 and J usage is TRBJ2-7; 7 bases map to TRBD1. With V trimmed by 6 bases and J by 1 base, 9 bases remained unmatched. Germline assignment: CDR1 SNHLY and CDR2 FYNNEI. This CDR3 contains 15 residues. DNA for the CDR3: TGTGCCAGCAGAGAATTCAGGGGGAGTTCCTACGAGCAGTACTTC. Translating gives CASREFRGSSYEQYF.

This clone was found once. J is TRBJ1-1 and V is TRBV10-3, with 8 bases identical to TRBD1. CDR3 length: 15 residues. Germline CDR1 and CDR2: ENHRY and SYGVKD. J lost 1 base, V lost 3 bases, and 4 bases had no gene match. The CDR3 DNA is TGTGCCATCAGTGAATTACAGGGGGGGAACACTGAAGCTTTCTTT. Translated: CAISELQGGNTEAFF.

The V call is TRBV18, the J call TRBJ1-1, with D maybe TRBD1 (5 bases). Germline assignment: CDR1 KGHSH and CDR2 LQKENI. CDR3 length equals 18 residues. The V and J ends lost 0 bases and 2 bases respectively, with 19 bases between them. CDR3 sequence reads: CASSPPAGVGAVNTEAFF. CDR3 DNA sequence: TGTGCCAGCTCACCACCGGCGGGGGTTGGGGCCGTTAACACTGAAGCTTTCTTT. Using reference TRBV18 and TRBJ1-1 for the parts outside the CDR3, the full variable domain is NAGVMQNPRHLVRRRGQEARLRCSPMKGHSHVYWYRQLPEEGLKFMVYLQKENIIDESGMPKERFSAEFPKEGPSILRIQQVVRGDSAAYFCASSPPAGVGAVNTEAFFGQGTRLTVV.

The chain recombines TRBV19 with TRBJ2-6; D is ambiguous. Germline V gives CDR1 LNHDA, CDR2 SQIVND (reference sequence). The CDR3 has 17 amino acids. The V gene lost 9 bases and the J gene lost 0 bases, with 18 bases spanning the gap. As DNA, the CDR3 is TGTGCCAGCCGTCCGGGCATGATGAGCTCTGGGGCCAACGTCCTGACTTTC. This gives the protein CASRPGMMSSGANVLTF.

The chain has TRBV6-5 and TRBJ1-1; 11 bases match TRBD1. Trimming took 5 bases from V and 6 from J; bases not matched to a gene: 5. The CDR3 totals 14 residues. Germline-derived CDR1 and CDR2 are MNHEY and SVGAGI. In DNA form, the CDR3 reads TGTGCCAGCAGTAGGGACAGGGGGACCCCTGAAGCTTTCTTT. Its translation is CASSRDRGTPEAFF.

This clone was found a few times. This chain's CDR3 is CASSYTSGADNEQFF. The DNA of the CDR3 is TGTGCCAGCAGTTACACCAGCGGGGCAGACAATGAGCAGTTCTTC. The chain carries TRBV6-5 and TRBJ2-1, with 7 bases identical to TRBD2. V was pared by 2 bases and J by 5 bases, with 6 bases of the junction left unmatched. Per germline, CDR1 MNHEY and CDR2 SVGAGI. This CDR3 comprises 15 residues.

The chain carries TRBV30 and TRBJ2-5; perhaps TRBD2 as D (6 bases). Germline V lookup: CDR1 GTSNPN, CDR2 SVGIG (reference sequence). Trimming pared 2 bases from V and 5 bases from J, leaving 18 bases between. CDR3 size: 15 residues. The CDR3 nucleotides are TGTGCCTGGAGTCGAGGCGGGATAATAGGGGAGACCCAGTACTTC. Its translation: CAWSRGGIIGETQYF.

This clone was detected only a few times. V usage is TRBV7-3 and J usage is TRBJ2-1; 8 positions match TRBD2. V shed 4 bases, J shed 3 bases, and the junction held 14 bases outside the gene matches. The CDR3 extends over 18 amino acids. The germline gives CDR1 SGHTA, CDR2 FQGTGA. For the CDR3, the DNA is TGTGCCAGCAGCTCCTTACCCGGAACTAGCGGTCTCTACAATGAGCAGTTCTTC. Its translation is CASSSLPGTSGLYNEQFF.

The V call is TRBV18, the J call TRBJ1-1, with 7 bases fitting TRBD1. Germline loops: CDR1 KGHSH, CDR2 LQKENI. The CDR3 is 16 residues long. The ends lost 0 bases at V and 5 bases at J; junction bases unmatched: 9. CDR3 protein: CASSPPGAGGVTEAFF. For the CDR3, the DNA is TGTGCCAGCTCACCACCCGGGGCAGGGGGTGTAACTGAAGCTTTCTTT.

The genes are TRBV5-1 and TRBJ2-7; 8 nucleotides match TRBD1. V lost 4 bases and J lost 2; bases outside the gene matches: 8. Per the germline V gene, CDR1 is SGHRS and CDR2 is YFSETQ. This CDR3 has 15 residues. This chain's CDR3 is CASSPGTGLTYEQYF. In DNA, the CDR3 is TGCGCCAGCAGCCCCGGGACAGGACTAACCTACGAGCAGTACTTC.

The CDR3 loop is CASTRTGDFSETQYF. The CDR3 DNA follows: TGTGCCAGCACCCGGACAGGGGATTTCTCAGAGACCCAGTACTTC. The V and J genes are TRBV7-2 and TRBJ2-5; TRBD1 matches at 9 bases. Trimming at V came to 7 bases and at J to 4 bases, leaving 10 bases not matched to a gene. Germline V gives CDR1 SGHTA, CDR2 FQGNSA. The CDR3 is 15 amino acids.

The chain has TRBV2 and TRBJ1-5; the D is unclear. Germline V gene data show CDR1 as SNHLY and CDR2 as FYNNEI. Between the trimmed V and J ends, which lost 4 bases and 4 bases, there was a span of 8 bases. The length of the CDR3 is 13 residues. The CDR3 protein is CASSGQVNQPQHF. In nucleotides, the CDR3 is TGTGCCAGCAGTGGGCAGGTAAATCAGCCCCAGCATTTT.

This chain links TRBV19 with TRBJ1-2, with TRBD1 matching over 7 bases. CDR1 LNHDA and CDR2 SQIVND come from the germline V gene (reference sequence). Losses at the gene ends were 1 base for V and 1 base for J; bases not matched to a gene: 6. This CDR3 has 16 residues. The DNA for the CDR3 is TGTGCCAGTAGTATAGGCCGGGACAGAGGTAACTATGGCTACACCTTC. Amino acids: CASSIGRDRGNYGYTF.

The rearrangement links TRBV7-2 to TRBJ2-7; TRBD2 is a possible D gene (5 bases). The CDR3 has 13 amino acids. Germline lookup yields CDR1 SGHTA and CDR2 FQGNSA. Trimming left V 8 bases short and J 2 bases short, with 13 bases between. As DNA, the CDR3 is TGTGCCAGCCGGAGCGGAACCACCTACGAGCAGTACTTC. Translated, it gives CASRSGTTYEQYF.

The V call is TRBV14, the J call TRBJ1-2; 7 positions match TRBD1. Germline CDR1 and CDR2: SGHDN and FVKESK. J was trimmed by 5 bases and V by 1 base; bases with no gene match: 10. The CDR3 is made up of 16 amino acids. This CDR3 is CASSQARGTQGYGYTF. CDR3 coding DNA: TGTGCCAGCAGCCAAGCCAGGGGGACACAGGGATATGGCTACACCTTC.

This clone is deemed medium-sized. V is TRBV5-1 and J is TRBJ1-2; unclear D gene. CDR1 is SGHRS, CDR2 YFSETQ, per germline. V lost 0 bases and J 5 bases, leaving 8 bases between the germline ends. The CDR3 runs 13 residues. CDR3 nucleotides: TGCGCCAGCAGCTTGGCGGAGGGATATGGCTACACCTTC. Protein: CASSLAEGYGYTF.

V and J are TRBV19 and TRBJ2-3; D assignment may be TRBD1 or TRBD2 (5 bases each). The V end was cut by 6 bases, the J end by 1 base, with 8 bases between. Germline V gene lookup returns CDR1 LNHDA and CDR2 SQIVND (reference sequence). The CDR3 consists of 13 residues. CDR3 amino acids: CASRRGGTDTQYF. The CDR3 bases are TGTGCCAGTAGAAGGGGAGGCACAGATACGCAGTATTTT.

V is TRBV7-2 and J is TRBJ1-5; D not certain. The CDR3 loop spans 15 amino acids. Germline CDR1 reads SGHTA; CDR2 reads FQGNSA. Between the trimmed V and J ends, which lost 8 bases and 6 bases, there was a span of 20 bases. The CDR3 protein is CASFERAGSGQPQHF. The CDR3 DNA reads TGTGCCAGCTTTGAGCGGGCAGGATCTGGTCAGCCCCAGCATTTT. The whole variable domain, filled in from reference TRBV7-2 and TRBJ1-5, reads GAGVSQSPSNKVTEKGKDVELRCDPISGHTALYWYRQSLGQGLEFLIYFQGNSAPDKSGLPSDRFSAERTGGSVSTLTIQRTQQEDSAVYLCASFERAGSGQPQHFGDGTRLSIL.

The chain links TRBV6-1 to TRBJ1-5, with a tentative D call TRBD1 (6 bases). The CDR3 covers 16 residues. The V end lost 2 bases, the J end lost 3 bases, and 14 bases lay between the germline ends. Germline V CDR1 and CDR2: MNHNS, SASEGT. The CDR3 nucleotides read TGTGCCAGCAGTGAAACGGGGGGCGCGTCCAATCAGCCCCAGCATTTT. It specifies CASSETGGASNQPQHF.

The gene calls are TRBV7-9 and TRBJ2-3, with TRBD2 matching over 12 bases. The trim removed 5 bases at V and 4 bases at J, leaving 7 bases unmatched. The CDR3 sequence is 16 residues long. Germline-derived CDR1 and CDR2 are SEHNR and FQNEAQ (reference sequence). CDR3 nucleotides: TGTGCCAGCAGCCTTCTAGCGGGGGGGCGGGCAGATACGCAGTATTTT. Its translation: CASSLLAGGRADTQYF.

The genes are TRBV7-2 and TRBJ1-6, with unresolved D. Between the trimmed V and J ends, which lost 5 bases and 0 bases, there was a span of 11 bases. CDR1 SGHTA and CDR2 FQGNSA come from the germline V gene. The CDR3 totals 16 residues. CDR3 sequence reads: CASSAQESSYNSPLHF. CDR3 nucleotides: TGTGCCAGCAGCGCGCAGGAGAGCTCCTATAATTCACCCCTCCACTTT.